This T cell receptor beta chain was recovered during a study of spatial heterogeneity in lung cancer. Time point here: sample taken at primary tumor resection. Whole RNA was taken from tumor, nontumor lung or frozen PBMC; it was then sequenced unsorted. The donor population consisted of over 55 patients with untreated, early-stage non-small cell lung cancer. A unique molecular identifier was attached to every TCR cDNA molecule. TCRdb independently ran MiXCR on the 5' RACE reads; one entry per CDR3 protein. The sample has some 45,000 distinct CDR3 sequences; approximately 12% are singletons. This receptor was obtained from a female donor with early-stage non-small cell lung cancer. Sequenced material: PBMCs, taken at surgery.

The CDR3 here is CATSRGTAYGYTF. CDR3 bases: TGTGCCACCAGCAGAGGGACAGCCTATGGCTACACCTTC. The J gene is TRBJ1-2, the V gene TRBV15, with D perhaps matching TRBD1 (6 bases). The V end was cut by 1 base, the J end by 4 bases, with 7 bases between. The CDR3 has 13 amino acids. Germline assignment: CDR1 LNHNV and CDR2 YYDKDF (reference sequence).